Presented here are 14 T cell receptor beta chains from one specimen sequenced in a study of T-cell reconstitution after alpha-beta-depleted transplantation in children. Unique molecular identifiers were used to barcode this TCRbeta library. TCRdb processed the PCR reads anew with MiXCR; each CDR3 protein has one entry. The data contain approximately 630,000 distinct CDR3 sequences, around 13% of them singletons. The sample here was PBMCs, taken before TCRalphabeta/CD19-depleted stem cell transplant. The receptors originated from a girl aged 2 to 9 with congenital amegakaryocytic thrombocytopenia, due to receive a stem cell transplant.

In its sample, this clonotype was seen a few times. V and J are TRBV10-2 and TRBJ2-1; the match to TRBD2 covers 8 bases. Losses at the gene ends were 2 bases for V and 2 bases for J; bases not matched to a gene: 2. The CDR3 length is 15 residues. Germline CDR1 and CDR2: WSHSY and SAAADI. CDR3 bases: TGCGCCAGCAGTGAGAAGCGGGGGCCCTACAATGAGCAGTTCTTC. Its translation is CASSEKRGPYNEQFF.

The rearrangement uses TRBV5-1 and TRBJ2-7; D call uncertain. Trimming left V 3 bases short and J 2 bases short, with 12 bases between. The CDR3 length is 14 residues. Germline V gene lookup returns CDR1 SGHRS and CDR2 YFSETQ. CDR3 amino acids: CASSYRPVPYEQYF. The DNA for the CDR3 is TGCGCCAGCAGCTACCGACCCGTCCCCTACGAGCAGTACTTC.

V is TRBV7-6 and J is TRBJ2-7; D is possibly TRBD1 (6 bases). The CDR3 is made up of 18 amino acids. Trimming shortened V by 5 bases and J by 4 bases, and 27 bases separated the two germline ends. Germline CDR1 and CDR2: SGHVS and FNYEAQ. In DNA, the CDR3 is TGTGCCAGCAGCCCGCCGGGGCTTACAGGGCATGCGGATTACGAGCAGTACTTC. Translated, it gives CASSPPGLTGHADYEQYF.

At least ten counts were recorded for this clonotype. CDR3 sequence reads: CASSTTGVSYNEQFF. CDR3 nucleotide sequence: TGCGCCAGCAGCACGACAGGCGTCTCCTACAATGAGCAGTTCTTC. The chain carries TRBV5-1 and TRBJ2-1; a possible D gene is TRBD1 (6 bases). Trimming removed 4 bases at V and 0 bases at J, with 11 bases between. This CDR3 region has 15 residues. The germline gives CDR1 SGHRS, CDR2 YFSETQ.

This clonotype was picked up a small number of times. In DNA, the CDR3 is TGCGCCAGCAGCGCGGGACTAGCGGAGAGCACCGGGGAGCTGTTTTTT. Translated, it gives CASSAGLAESTGELFF. The chain links TRBV5-1 to TRBJ2-2, with 11 positions matching TRBD2. The CDR3 is 16 residues long. Unmatched junction bases numbered 6, after V lost 4 bases and J lost 4 bases. CDR1 and CDR2 (germline): SGHRS, YFSETQ.

This clonotype was observed a handful of times. This chain joins TRBV7-6 and TRBJ1-2; the match to TRBD1 covers 9 bases. The germline gives CDR1 SGHVS, CDR2 FNYEAQ. The ends lost 5 bases at V and 7 bases at J; junction bases unmatched: 5. The CDR3 has 13 amino acids. CDR3 region: CASSVGQGRGYTF. As DNA, the CDR3 is TGTGCCAGCAGCGTGGGACAGGGCCGTGGCTACACCTTC.

Concerning this clonotype itself: An end of the junction differs from the germline gene, which may be a read error. CDR3 amino acids: CATSLVSGSGELFF. CDR3 nucleotides: TGTGCCACCAGTTTAGTTTCGGGATCCGGGGAGCTGTTTTTT. The chain uses TRBV12-3 or TRBV12-4 and TRBJ2-2; a weak D match, TRBD2 (5 bases). This CDR3 is 14 amino acids long.

The sample holds a few counts of this clonotype. V usage is TRBV3-1 and J usage is TRBJ1-4; 7 nucleotides match TRBD1. With V trimmed by 1 base and J by 7 bases, 9 bases remained unmatched. The length of the CDR3 is 16 residues. Germline V gene data show CDR1 as LGHDT and CDR2 as YNNKEL (reference sequence). CDR3 residues: CASSQGSGTDLEKLFF. CDR3 nucleotide sequence: TGTGCCAGCAGCCAAGGATCCGGGACAGATCTTGAAAAACTGTTTTTT.

This clonotype has more than one count but fewer than ten. The rearrangement joins TRBV7-9 to TRBJ2-1; a possible D gene is TRBD2 (6 bases). This CDR3 spans 14 amino acids. V was clipped by 2 bases and J by 9 bases, with 14 bases between them. The germline V gene has CDR1 SEHNR and CDR2 FQNEAQ (reference sequence). CDR3 protein: CASSLMGLGGEQFF. The CDR3 DNA reads TGTGCCAGCAGCTTAATGGGCCTGGGAGGTGAGCAGTTCTTC. Filled out from reference TRBV7-9 and TRBJ2-1, the complete variable domain reads DTGVSQNPRHKITKRGQNVTFRCDPISEHNRLYWYRQTLGQGPEFLTYFQNEAQLEKSRLLSDRFSAERPKGSFSTLEIQRTEQGDSAMYLCASSLMGLGGEQFFGPGTRLTVL.

The V gene is TRBV12-3 or TRBV12-4, the J gene TRBJ2-1; 11 nucleotides align to TRBD2. The CDR3 sequence is 14 residues long. V lost 6 bases to trimming and J lost 8 bases; unmatched junction nucleotides: 6. CDR3: CASSPSGRMHEQFF. DNA for the CDR3: TGTGCCAGCAGCCCTAGCGGGAGGATGCATGAGCAGTTCTTC.

Ten or more counts support this clonotype. The J gene is TRBJ1-4, the V gene TRBV28; D remains ambiguous. This CDR3 region has 15 residues. Germline V gene data show CDR1 as MDHEN and CDR2 as SYDVKM. Deletions cut 5 bases from V and 7 bases from J, with 17 bases between. The CDR3 coding sequence is TGTGCCAGCAGTCCCTCAGGTTCCGCCTCTGAAAAACTGTTTTTT. It specifies CASSPSGSASEKLFF.

Many counts were recorded for this clonotype. The chain is built from TRBV29-1 and TRBJ2-7; D possibly corresponds to TRBD1 (6 bases). This CDR3 comprises 17 residues. Germline-derived CDR1 and CDR2 are SQVTM and ANQGSEA. The germline V and J ends were trimmed by 1 base and 0 bases, with 19 bases remaining between them. CDR3 sequence (DNA): TGCAGCGTTGAAGTACGCAAACAGGGTGGCCTCTCCTACGAGCAGTACTTC. Translation gives CSVEVRKQGGLSYEQYF.

This clonotype has a handful of counts. The chain has TRBV5-1 and TRBJ2-5, with 8 bases aligning to TRBD1. V dropped 7 bases and J dropped 1; count of bases not matched to a gene: 0. Germline CDR1 and CDR2: SGHRS and YFSETQ. This CDR3 is built from 12 residues. For the CDR3, the DNA is TGCGCCAGCGGGACAGGCCAAGAGACCCAGTACTTC. This codes for CASGTGQETQYF.

This clonotype was picked up a small number of times. The chain has TRBV11-3 and TRBJ2-1, with 7 bases aligning to TRBD2. J was trimmed by 0 bases and V by 5 bases; bases with no gene match: 10. Germline assignment: CDR1 SGHNT and CDR2 YENEEA. CDR3 size: 17 residues. The CDR3 nucleotides read TGTGCCAGCAGCCCCAGCGGGACCCTGAGCTCCTACAATGAGCAGTTCTTC. Its protein is CASSPSGTLSSYNEQFF.